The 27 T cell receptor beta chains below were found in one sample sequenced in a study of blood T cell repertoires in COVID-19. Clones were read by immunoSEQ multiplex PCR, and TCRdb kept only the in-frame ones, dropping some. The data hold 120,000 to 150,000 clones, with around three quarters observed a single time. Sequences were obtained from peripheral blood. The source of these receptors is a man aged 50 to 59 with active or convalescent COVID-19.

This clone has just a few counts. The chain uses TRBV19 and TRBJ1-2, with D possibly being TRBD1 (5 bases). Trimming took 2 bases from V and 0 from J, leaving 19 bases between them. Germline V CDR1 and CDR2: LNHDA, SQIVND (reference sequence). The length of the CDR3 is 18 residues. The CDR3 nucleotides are TGTGCCAGTAGTATAATTGGGTCAGGGCGCCTGGCTAACTATGGCTACACCTTC. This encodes CASSIIGSGRLANYGYTF.

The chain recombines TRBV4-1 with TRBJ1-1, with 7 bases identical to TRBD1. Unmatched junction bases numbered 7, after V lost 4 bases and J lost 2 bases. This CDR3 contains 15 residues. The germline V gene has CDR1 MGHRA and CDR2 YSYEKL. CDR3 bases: TGCGCCAGCAGCCCAGTTGACAGGGAAAACACTGAAGCTTTCTTT. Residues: CASSPVDRENTEAFF.

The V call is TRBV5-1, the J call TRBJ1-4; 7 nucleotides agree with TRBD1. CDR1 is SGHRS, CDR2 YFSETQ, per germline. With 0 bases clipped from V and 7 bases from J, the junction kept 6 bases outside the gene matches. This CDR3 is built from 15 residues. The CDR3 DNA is TGCGCCAGCAGCTTGGCAAGACAGGGTGGTGAAAAACTGTTTTTT. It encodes CASSLARQGGEKLFF.

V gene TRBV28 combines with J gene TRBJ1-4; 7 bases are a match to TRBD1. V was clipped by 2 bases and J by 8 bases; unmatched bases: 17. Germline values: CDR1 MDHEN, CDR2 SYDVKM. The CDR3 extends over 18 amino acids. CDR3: CASSLPPGEGAGWEKLFF. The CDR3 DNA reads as TGTGCCAGCAGTTTACCCCCGGGCGAGGGGGCCGGGTGGGAAAAACTGTTTTTT.

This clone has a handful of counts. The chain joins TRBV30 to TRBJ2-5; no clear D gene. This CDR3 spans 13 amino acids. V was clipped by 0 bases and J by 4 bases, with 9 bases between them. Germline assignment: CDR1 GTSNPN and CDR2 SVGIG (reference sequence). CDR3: CAWSVGRGETQYF. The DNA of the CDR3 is TGTGCCTGGAGTGTAGGAAGAGGAGAGACCCAGTACTTC.

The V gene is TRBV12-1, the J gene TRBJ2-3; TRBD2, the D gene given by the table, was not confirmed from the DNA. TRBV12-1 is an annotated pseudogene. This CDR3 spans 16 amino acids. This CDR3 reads CASSSAIAGVYYTQYF. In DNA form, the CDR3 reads TGTGCCAGCAGCTCCGCCATAGCGGGAGTTTACTATACGCAGTATTTT.

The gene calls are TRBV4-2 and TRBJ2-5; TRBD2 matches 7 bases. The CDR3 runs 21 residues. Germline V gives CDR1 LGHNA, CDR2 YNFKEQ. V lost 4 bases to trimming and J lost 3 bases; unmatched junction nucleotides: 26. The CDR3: CASSRVGRSDHLSPAKETQYF. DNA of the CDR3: TGTGCCAGCAGCCGGGTCGGGAGGTCAGACCACCTCTCTCCCGCGAAAGAGACCCAGTACTTC.

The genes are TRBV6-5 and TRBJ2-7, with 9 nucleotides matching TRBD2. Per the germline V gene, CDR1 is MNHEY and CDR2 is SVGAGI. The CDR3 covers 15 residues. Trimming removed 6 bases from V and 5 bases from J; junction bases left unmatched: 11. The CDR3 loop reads CASSPPLAGRDEQYF. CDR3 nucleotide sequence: TGTGCCAGCAGCCCCCCCCTAGCGGGAAGAGACGAGCAGTACTTC.

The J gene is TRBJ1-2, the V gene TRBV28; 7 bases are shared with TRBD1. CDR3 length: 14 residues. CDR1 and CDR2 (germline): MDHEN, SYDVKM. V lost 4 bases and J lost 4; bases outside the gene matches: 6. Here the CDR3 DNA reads TGTGCCAGCAGTTCCACGGGACAGCTCTATGGCTACACCTTC. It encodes CASSSTGQLYGYTF.

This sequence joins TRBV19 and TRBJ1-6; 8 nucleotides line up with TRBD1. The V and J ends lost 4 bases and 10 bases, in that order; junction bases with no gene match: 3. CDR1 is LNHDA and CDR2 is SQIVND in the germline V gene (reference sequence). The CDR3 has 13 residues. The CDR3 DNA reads TGTGCCAGTAGTACAGGGGGCCGGTCACCCCTCCACTTT. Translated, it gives CASSTGGRSPLHF. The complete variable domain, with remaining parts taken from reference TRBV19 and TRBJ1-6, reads DGGITQSPKYLFRKEGQNVTLSCEQNLNHDAMYWYRQDPGQGLRLIYYSQIVNDFQKGDIAEGYSVSREKKESFPLTVTSAQKNPTAFYLCASSTGGRSPLHFGNGTRLTVT.

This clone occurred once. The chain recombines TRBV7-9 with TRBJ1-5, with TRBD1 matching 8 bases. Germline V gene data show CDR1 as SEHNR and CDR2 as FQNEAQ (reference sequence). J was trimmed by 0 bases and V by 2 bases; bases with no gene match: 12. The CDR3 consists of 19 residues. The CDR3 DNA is TGTGCCAGCAGCTTATCGACAGGGGCGGGGATATATAGCAATCAGCCCCAGCATTTT. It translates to CASSLSTGAGIYSNQPQHF.

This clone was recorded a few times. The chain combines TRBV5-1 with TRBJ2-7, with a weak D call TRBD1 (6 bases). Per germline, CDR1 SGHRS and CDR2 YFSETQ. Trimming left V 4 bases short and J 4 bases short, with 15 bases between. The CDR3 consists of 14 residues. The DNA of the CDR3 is TGCGCCAGCAGCCAGGGGCAGGGGCCATACGAGCAGTACTTC. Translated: CASSQGQGPYEQYF.

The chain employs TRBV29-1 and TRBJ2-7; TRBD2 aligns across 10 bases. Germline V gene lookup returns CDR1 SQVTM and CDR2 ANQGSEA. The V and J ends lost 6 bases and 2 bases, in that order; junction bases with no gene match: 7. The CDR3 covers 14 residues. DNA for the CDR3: TGCAGCGTGAAGACTAGCGGGTACGCCTACGAGCAGTACTTC. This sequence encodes CSVKTSGYAYEQYF.

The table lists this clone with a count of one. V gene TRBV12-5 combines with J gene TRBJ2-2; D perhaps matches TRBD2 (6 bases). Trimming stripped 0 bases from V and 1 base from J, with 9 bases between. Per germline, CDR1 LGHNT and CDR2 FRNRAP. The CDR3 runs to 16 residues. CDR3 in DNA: TGTGCTAGTGGTTTGGTGTTGGGGGGGAACACCGGGGAGCTGTTTTTT. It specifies CASGLVLGGNTGELFF.

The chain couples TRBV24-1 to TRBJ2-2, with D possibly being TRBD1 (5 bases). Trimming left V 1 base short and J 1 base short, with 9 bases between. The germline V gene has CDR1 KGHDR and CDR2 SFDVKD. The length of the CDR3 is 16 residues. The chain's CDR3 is CATSDLGQGNTGELFF. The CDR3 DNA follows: TGTGCCACCAGTGATTTAGGCCAGGGGAACACCGGGGAGCTGTTTTTT.

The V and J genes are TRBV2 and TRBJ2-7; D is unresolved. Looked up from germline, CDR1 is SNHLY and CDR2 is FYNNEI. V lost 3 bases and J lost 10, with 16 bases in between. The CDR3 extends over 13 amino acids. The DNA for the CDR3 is TGTGCCAGCAGTGAGCAGTCACTACGAGGCCAGTACTTC. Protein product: CASSEQSLRGQYF.

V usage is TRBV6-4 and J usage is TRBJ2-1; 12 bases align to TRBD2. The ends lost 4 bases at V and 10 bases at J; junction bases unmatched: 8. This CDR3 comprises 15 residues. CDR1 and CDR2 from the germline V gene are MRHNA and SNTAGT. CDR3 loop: CASSALALAGGEQFF. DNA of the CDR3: TGTGCCAGCAGTGCCCTAGCGCTAGCGGGAGGGGAGCAGTTCTTC.

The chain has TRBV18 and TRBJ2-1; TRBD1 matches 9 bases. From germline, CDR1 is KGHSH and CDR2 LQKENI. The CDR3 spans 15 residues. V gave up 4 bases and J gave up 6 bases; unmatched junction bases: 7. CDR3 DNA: TGTGCCAGCTCACTTGGACAGGGGATGGTCAATGAGCAGTTCTTC. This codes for CASSLGQGMVNEQFF.

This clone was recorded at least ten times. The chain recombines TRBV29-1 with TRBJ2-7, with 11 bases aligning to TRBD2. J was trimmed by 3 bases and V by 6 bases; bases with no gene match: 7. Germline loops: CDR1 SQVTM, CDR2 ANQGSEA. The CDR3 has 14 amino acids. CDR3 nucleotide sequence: TGCAGCGTCGTCCCGGGACTAGCGGACTACGAGCAGTACTTC. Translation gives CSVVPGLADYEQYF.

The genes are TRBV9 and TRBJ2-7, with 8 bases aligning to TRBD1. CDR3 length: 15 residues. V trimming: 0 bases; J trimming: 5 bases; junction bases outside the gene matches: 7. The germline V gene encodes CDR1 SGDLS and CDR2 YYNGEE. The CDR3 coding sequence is TGTGCCAGCAGCGTAGCCGGGGACAGGAGGAACGAGCAGTACTTC. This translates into CASSVAGDRRNEQYF.

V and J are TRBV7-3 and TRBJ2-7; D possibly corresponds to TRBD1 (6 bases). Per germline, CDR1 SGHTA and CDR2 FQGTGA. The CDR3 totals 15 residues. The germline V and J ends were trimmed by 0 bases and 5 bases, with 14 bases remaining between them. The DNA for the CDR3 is TGTGCCAGCAGCTTAACGGGGGCCAGAGGCAACGAGCAGTACTTC. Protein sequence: CASSLTGARGNEQYF.

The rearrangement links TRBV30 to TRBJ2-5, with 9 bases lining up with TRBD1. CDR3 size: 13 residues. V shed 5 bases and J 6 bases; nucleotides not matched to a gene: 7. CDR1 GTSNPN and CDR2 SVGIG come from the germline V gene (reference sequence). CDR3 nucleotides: TGTGCCTGGTTTGACAGGGGGGTACAGACCCAGTACTTC. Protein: CAWFDRGVQTQYF.

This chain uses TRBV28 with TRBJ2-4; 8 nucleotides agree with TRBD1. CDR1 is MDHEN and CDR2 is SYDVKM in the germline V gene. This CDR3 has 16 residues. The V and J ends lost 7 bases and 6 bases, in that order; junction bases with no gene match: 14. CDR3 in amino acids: CASTLRRGQGVNIQYF. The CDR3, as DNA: TGTGCCAGCACTCTACGCAGGGGGCAGGGTGTAAACATTCAGTACTTC.

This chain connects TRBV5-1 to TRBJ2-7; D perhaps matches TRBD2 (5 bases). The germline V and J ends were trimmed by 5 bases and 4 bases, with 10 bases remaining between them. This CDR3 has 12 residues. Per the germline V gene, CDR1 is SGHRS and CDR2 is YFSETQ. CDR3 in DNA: TGCGCCAGCAGTGTGGCGGGTTACGAGCAGTACTTC. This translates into CASSVAGYEQYF.

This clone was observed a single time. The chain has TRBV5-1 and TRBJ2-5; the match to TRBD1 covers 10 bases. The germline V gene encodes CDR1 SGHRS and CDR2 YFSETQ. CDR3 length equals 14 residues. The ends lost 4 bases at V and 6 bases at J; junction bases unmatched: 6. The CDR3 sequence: CASSPLTGGKTQYF. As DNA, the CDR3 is TGCGCCAGCAGCCCCCTGACAGGGGGCAAGACCCAGTACTTC.

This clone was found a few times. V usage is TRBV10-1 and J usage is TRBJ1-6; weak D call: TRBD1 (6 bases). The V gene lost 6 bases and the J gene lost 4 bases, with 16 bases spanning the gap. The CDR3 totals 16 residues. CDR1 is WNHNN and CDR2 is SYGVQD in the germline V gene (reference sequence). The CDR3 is CASSRPGGRYNSPLHF. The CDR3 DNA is TGCGCCAGCAGCCGTCCTGGGGGCAGGTATAATTCACCCCTCCACTTT.

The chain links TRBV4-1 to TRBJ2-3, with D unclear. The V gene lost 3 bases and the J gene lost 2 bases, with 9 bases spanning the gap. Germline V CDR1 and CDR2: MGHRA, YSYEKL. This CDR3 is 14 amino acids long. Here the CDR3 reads CASSQHKHTDTQYF. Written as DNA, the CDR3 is TGCGCCAGCAGCCAGCACAAACACACAGATACGCAGTATTTT.